A selection of T cell receptor beta chains follows, all from one sample in a study of shared clonotypes between healthy human individuals. Only in-frame clones appear in the TCRdb table, and some are missing; sequencing was by immunoSEQ multiplex PCR. The top ten hold under 2% of the sample, which has roughly 2,000,000 clones, around 93% seen once. The sample consisted of naive CD8+ T cells from PBMCs. The receptors were sampled from a man younger than 35 in good health. Some clones in this sample may be carry-over from other donors' samples. Each CDR3 is given with its conserved first and last residue. Each record gives: J gene, V gene, D gene, clone size, CDR3 protein, CDR3 DNA. D genes are given only for firm matches. Clone size is stated in some rows and not others, as once, few, many or a class when expanded.

TRBJ2-7 TRBV14 TRBD1 . CASSHWDSYEQYF TGTGCCAGCAGCCACTGGGACAGCTACGAGCAGTACTTC
TRBJ2-3 TRBV7-6 . . CASSLIRTSTDTQYF TGTGCCAGCAGCTTAATTCGGACTAGCACAGATACGCAGTATTTT
TRBJ1-1 TRBV28 . few CASWRGRAFF TGTGCCAGCTGGAGGGGCAGAGCTTTCTTT
TRBJ2-1 TRBV7-9 . . CASSLLANEQFF TGTGCCAGCAGCTTATTAGCGAATGAGCAGTTCTTC
TRBJ1-1 TRBV30 . . CAWSQGSWADEAFF TGTGCCTGGAGTCAGGGGAGTTGGGCCGATGAAGCTTTCTTT
TRBJ1-1 TRBV11-2 TRBD1 . CASSDLDRGDTEAFF TGTGCCAGCAGCGATCTCGACAGGGGGGACACTGAAGCTTTCTTT
TRBJ2-6 TRBV4-3 . . CASSQATGLFGANVLTF TGCGCCAGCAGCCAAGCAACAGGGTTATTTGGGGCCAACGTCCTGACTTTC
TRBJ2-3 TRBV11-2 . . CASSLLVRVTDTQYF TGTGCCAGCAGCTTATTAGTCAGGGTAACAGATACGCAGTATTTT
TRBJ1-1 TRBV5-5 . . CASSLALDTMAEAFF TGTGCCAGCAGCTTGGCCCTTGACACTATGGCTGAAGCTTTCTTT
TRBJ2-1 TRBV30 TRBD1 . CAWSQALPGQIEQFF TGTGCCTGGAGTCAAGCACTACCGGGACAGATAGAGCAGTTCTTC
TRBJ2-7 TRBV2 . . CASSERGAGAYEQYF TGTGCCAGCAGTGAAAGGGGGGCAGGGGCCTACGAGCAGTACTTC
TRBJ1-3 TRBV29-1 TRBD1 . CSVRTGGPAGNTIYF TGCAGCGTTAGGACAGGAGGGCCCGCTGGAAACACCATATATTTT
TRBJ1-2 TRBV4-1 . few CASSLQGLAGYTF TGCGCCAGCAGCCTCCAGGGGTTGGCTGGCTACACCTTC
TRBJ1-2 TRBV27 TRBD1 . CASSFQAGGWYGYTF TGTGCCAGCAGTTTCCAAGCAGGGGGCTGGTATGGCTACACCTTC
TRBJ2-2 TRBV7-7 TRBD1 . CASTTGTGGAGELFF TGTGCCAGCACAACCGGGACAGGGGGCGCCGGGGAGCTGTTTTTT
TRBJ1-5 TRBV9 . . CASSPSGTNNQPQHF TGTGCCAGCAGCCCTTCCGGGACAAACAATCAGCCCCAGCATTTT
TRBJ1-2 TRBV19 . once CASREVRVNYGYTF TGTGCCTCCAGGGAAGTAAGGGTGAACTATGGCTACACCTTC
TRBJ2-7 TRBV13 . . CASSFGATQFHEQYF TGTGCCAGCAGCTTCGGGGCTACTCAATTCCACGAGCAGTACTTC
TRBJ2-2 TRBV18 . . CASSPGRETTGELFF TGTGCCAGCTCACCAGGAAGGGAGACCACCGGGGAGCTGTTTTTT
TRBJ1-4 TRBV7-8 . . CASSLMESAALNEKLFF TGTGCCAGCAGCTTAATGGAGTCGGCTGCGTTAAATGAAAAACTGTTTTTT
TRBJ2-7 TRBV6-5 . . CASSVGGSYEQYF TGTGCCAGCTCGGTTGGCGGCTCCTACGAGCAGTACTTC
TRBJ2-7 TRBV7-9 . . CASSLSPHEQYF TGTGCCAGCAGCTTATCCCCCCACGAGCAGTACTTC
TRBJ1-5 TRBV28 . . CASIQDGYQPQHF TGTGCCAGCATCCAGGACGGATATCAGCCCCAGCATTTT
TRBJ1-1 TRBV29-1 . . CSVEAWGPNTEAFF TGCAGCGTTGAAGCGTGGGGCCCGAACACTGAAGCTTTCTTT
TRBJ1-2 TRBV5-8 . . CASSEMGLYGYTF TGTGCCAGCAGCGAAATGGGGCTCTATGGCTACACCTTC
TRBJ2-1 TRBV19 TRBD2 . CASSSRTSGRGYNEQFF TGTGCCAGTAGTTCAAGGACTAGCGGGAGGGGTTACAATGAGCAGTTCTTC
TRBJ2-3 TRBV7-2 TRBD2 once CASSLAPRGSLDTQYF TGTGCCAGCAGCTTAGCCCCTCGCGGGAGCTTGGATACGCAGTATTTT
TRBJ2-2 TRBV2 TRBD1 . CASSPTQGLNTGELFF TGTGCCAGCAGTCCGACACAGGGGTTGAACACCGGGGAGCTGTTTTTT
TRBJ1-1 TRBV5-6 . . CASSTDWNTEAFF TGTGCCAGCAGCACCGACTGGAACACTGAAGCTTTCTTT
TRBJ2-7 TRBV6-5 . . CASLGAGNYEQYF TGTGCCAGTTTGGGGGCAGGCAACTACGAGCAGTACTTC
TRBJ2-3 TRBV4-2 TRBD2 . CASSQVGLAGSTDTQYF TGTGCCAGCAGCCAAGTAGGACTAGCGGGAAGCACAGATACGCAGTATTTT
TRBJ2-3 TRBV7-8 TRBD2 . CASSLEGTSGASTDTQYF TGTGCCAGCAGCTTAGAAGGGACTAGCGGGGCTAGCACAGATACGCAGTATTTT
TRBJ1-5 TRBV28 . once CASSLYPGTRFSNQPQHF TGTGCCAGCAGTTTATATCCCGGGACCCGTTTTAGCAATCAGCCCCAGCATTTT
TRBJ2-7 TRBV27 . . CASAFGLTYEQYF TGTGCCAGCGCTTTCGGACTAACCTACGAGCAGTACTTC
TRBJ1-2 TRBV12-5 TRBD1 once CASGLTGAEGYTF TGTGCTAGTGGTTTAACAGGGGCGGAAGGCTACACCTTC
TRBJ2-7 TRBV19 . . CASSTGKDEQYF TGTGCCAGTAGTACCGGGAAGGACGAGCAGTACTTC
TRBJ2-1 TRBV19 . . CASSIAFYNEQFF TGTGCCAGTAGTATAGCCTTCTACAATGAGCAGTTCTTC
TRBJ2-3 TRBV2 TRBD2 . CANAGLAGASSTDTQYF TGTGCCAACGCGGGACTAGCGGGAGCGTCTAGCACAGATACGCAGTATTTT
TRBJ2-1 TRBV27 . . CASSWGAGGMNEQFF TGTGCCAGCAGTTGGGGAGCAGGAGGAATGAATGAGCAGTTCTTC
TRBJ2-1 TRBV7-8 . . CASSLGGSGNEQFF TGTGCCAGCAGCTTAGGGGGGTCGGGCAATGAGCAGTTCTTC
TRBJ1-2 TRBV7-9 . . CASSYMGGIHYGYTF TGTGCCAGCAGCTACATGGGGGGCATCCACTATGGCTACACCTTC
TRBJ1-2 TRBV11-2 TRBD1 . CASSFGFPGQGIYGYTF TGTGCCAGCAGCTTTGGGTTCCCGGGACAGGGAATCTATGGCTACACCTTC
TRBJ2-5 TRBV2 TRBD1 . CASTYTQGGRETQYF TGTGCCAGCACCTACACCCAAGGGGGCCGGGAGACCCAGTACTTC
TRBJ1-1 TRBV7-8 TRBD1 . CASSGRTGRSTEAFF TGTGCCAGCAGCGGAAGGACAGGGAGGAGCACTGAAGCTTTCTTT
TRBJ2-7 TRBV9 TRBD2 . CASSVSGGGNEQYF TGTGCCAGCAGCGTTAGCGGGGGGGGAAACGAGCAGTACTTC
TRBJ2-7 TRBV27 . . CASRDSGGYEQYF TGTGCCAGCAGGGACAGTGGGGGATACGAGCAGTACTTC
TRBJ1-2 TRBV6-4 TRBD1 once CASSNDREPYGYTF TGTGCCAGCAGTAACGACAGGGAGCCATATGGCTACACCTTC
TRBJ2-3 TRBV2 . . CASSGSIFLVDTQYF TGTGCCAGCAGTGGGTCGATTTTTTTGGTGGACACGCAGTATTTT
TRBJ2-5 TRBV5-1 TRBD2 . CASSFNYGREDQETQYF TGCGCCAGCAGCTTTAACTACGGGCGGGAGGACCAAGAGACCCAGTACTTC
TRBJ2-2 TRBV27 TRBD2 . CASSPWGGRTTGELFF TGTGCCAGCAGTCCATGGGGCGGGAGGACCACCGGGGAGCTGTTTTTT
TRBJ2-1 TRBV6-7 TRBD2 once CASSINPRTSGNNNEQFF TGTGCCAGCAGTATTAATCCTAGGACTAGCGGAAATAACAATGAGCAGTTCTTC
TRBJ2-3 TRBV6-1 . . CASSEPLQGFHTDTQYF TGTGCCAGCAGTGAACCGTTACAGGGATTTCATACAGATACGCAGTATTTT
TRBJ1-4 TRBV28 TRBD1 . CASSSGGDYEKLFF TGTGCCAGCAGTTCAGGGGGGGATTATGAAAAACTGTTTTTT
TRBJ2-1 TRBV19 . . CASSPWREGGNEQFF TGTGCCAGTAGTCCCTGGCGGGAAGGAGGAAATGAGCAGTTCTTC
TRBJ2-7 TRBV4-3 . . CASSQRDGAYEQYF TGCGCCAGCAGCCAAAGGGACGGAGCTTACGAGCAGTACTTC